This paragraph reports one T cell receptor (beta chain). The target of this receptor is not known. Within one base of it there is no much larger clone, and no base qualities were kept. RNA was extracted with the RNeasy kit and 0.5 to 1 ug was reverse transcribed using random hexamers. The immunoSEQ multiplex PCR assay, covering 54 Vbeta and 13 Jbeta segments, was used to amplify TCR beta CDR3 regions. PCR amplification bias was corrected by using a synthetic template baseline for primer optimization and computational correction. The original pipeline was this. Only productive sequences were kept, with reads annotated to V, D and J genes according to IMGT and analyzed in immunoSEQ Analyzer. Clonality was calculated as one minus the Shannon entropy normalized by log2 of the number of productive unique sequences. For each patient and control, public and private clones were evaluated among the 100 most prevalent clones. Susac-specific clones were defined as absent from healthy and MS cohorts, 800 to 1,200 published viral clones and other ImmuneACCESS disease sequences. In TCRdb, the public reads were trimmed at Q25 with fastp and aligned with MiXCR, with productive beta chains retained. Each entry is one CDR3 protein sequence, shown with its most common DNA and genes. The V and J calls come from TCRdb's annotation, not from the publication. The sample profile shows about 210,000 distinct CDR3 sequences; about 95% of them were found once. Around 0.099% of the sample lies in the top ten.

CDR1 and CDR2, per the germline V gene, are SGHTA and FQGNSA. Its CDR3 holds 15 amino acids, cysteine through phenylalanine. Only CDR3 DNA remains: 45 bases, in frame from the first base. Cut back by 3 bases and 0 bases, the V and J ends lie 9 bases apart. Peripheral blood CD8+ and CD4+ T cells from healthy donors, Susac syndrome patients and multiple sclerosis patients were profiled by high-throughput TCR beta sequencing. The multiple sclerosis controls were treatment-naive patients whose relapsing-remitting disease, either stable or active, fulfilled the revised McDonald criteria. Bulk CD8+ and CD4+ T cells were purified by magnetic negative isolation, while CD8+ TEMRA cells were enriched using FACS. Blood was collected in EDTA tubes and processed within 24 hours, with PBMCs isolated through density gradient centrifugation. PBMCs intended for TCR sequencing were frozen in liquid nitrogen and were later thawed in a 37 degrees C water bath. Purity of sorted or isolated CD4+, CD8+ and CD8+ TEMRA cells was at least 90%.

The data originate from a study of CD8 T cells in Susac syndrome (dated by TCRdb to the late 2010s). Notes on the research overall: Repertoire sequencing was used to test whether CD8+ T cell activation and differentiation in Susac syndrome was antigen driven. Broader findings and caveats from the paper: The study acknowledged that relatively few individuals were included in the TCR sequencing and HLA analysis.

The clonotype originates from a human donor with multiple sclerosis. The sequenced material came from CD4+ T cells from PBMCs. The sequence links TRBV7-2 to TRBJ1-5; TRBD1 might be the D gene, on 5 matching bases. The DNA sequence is TGTGCCAGCAGCTTGGGACTTTCTAGCAATCAGCCCCAGCATTTT. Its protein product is CASSLGLSSNQPQHF.